This T cell receptor (beta chain) came from a study of T cell repertoires in cytomegalovirus infection. Study as a whole: Both a matching HLA type and CMV infection were indicated by public TCR beta signatures.

Germline V gene lookup returns CDR1 MGHRA and CDR2 YSYEKL. Between the trimmed V and J ends, which lost 2 bases and 4 bases, there was a span of 15 bases. This CDR3 is built from 16 residues. In this sample, this clonotype turned up a few times. Its antigen remains unknown. A single record per CDR3 protein comes from TCRdb applying MiXCR to the reads. The repertoire consists of hundreds of thousands of distinct CDR3 sequences, with 40% to 50% occurring once and the leading ten covering about 41%. The specimen was cultured PBMCs, collected from culture after CMV antigen stimulation. The sequence was obtained from a human donor in good health (CMV status not recorded). Some clones in this sample may be carry-over from other donors' samples. The chain carries TRBV4-1 and TRBJ1-5; perhaps TRBD1 as D (6 bases). This CDR3 reads CASSQNIVGTNQPQHF. For the CDR3, the DNA is TGCGCCAGCAGCCAAAACATTGTGGGGACAAATCAGCCCCAGCATTTT.